These 10 T cell receptor beta chains share one sample of origin, sequenced in a study of blood T cell repertoires in COVID-19. Sequencing was performed with immunoSEQ multiplex PCR; in TCRdb, only in-frame clones are kept and a portion is missing. The table has about 140,000 clones, 77% seen once. Sequencing was done on a sample of peripheral blood. The receptor source for this set is a woman between 45 and 65 years old with active or convalescent COVID-19.

The chain employs TRBV29-1 and TRBJ2-1, with TRBD2 matching over 10 bases. The ends lost 7 bases at V and 5 bases at J; junction bases unmatched: 5. CDR1 is SQVTM, CDR2 ANQGSEA, per germline. This CDR3 contains 13 residues. The CDR3 coding sequence is TGCAGCGGAGGACTAGCGGTGAACAATGAGCAGTTCTTC. Translation gives CSGGLAVNNEQFF.

The chain is built from TRBV4-3 and TRBJ2-1; 9 bases are shared with TRBD1. The CDR3 sequence is 18 residues long. The germline gives CDR1 LGHNA, CDR2 YSLEER. The J segment lost 8 bases and the V segment lost 1 base, leaving 15 bases of the junction unmatched. The CDR3 protein is CASSQGWGGGTGKDEQFF. CDR3 DNA: TGCGCCAGCAGCCAAGGATGGGGGGGTGGGACAGGGAAAGATGAGCAGTTCTTC.

The chain links TRBV5-1 to TRBJ2-5; possible D gene TRBD1, 6 bases. This CDR3 has 15 residues. Trimming stripped 1 base from V and 1 base from J, with 11 bases between. Germline assignment: CDR1 SGHRS and CDR2 YFSETQ. The CDR3 region is CASSLNWGPQETQYF. For the CDR3, the DNA is TGCGCCAGCAGCTTGAATTGGGGGCCCCAAGAGACCCAGTACTTC.

The CDR3 spells CASSYLADGGQFF. Written as DNA, the CDR3 is TGTGCCAGCAGTTACCTAGCGGACGGGGGTCAGTTCTTC. The rearrangement links TRBV2 to TRBJ2-1; 7 nucleotides align to TRBD2. CDR1 is SNHLY, CDR2 FYNNEI, per germline. This CDR3 is 13 amino acids long. The V and J ends lost 5 bases and 13 bases, in that order; junction bases with no gene match: 11.

The chain combines TRBV28 with TRBJ1-2; weak D call: TRBD1 (5 bases). This CDR3 comprises 15 residues. The germline V gene has CDR1 MDHEN and CDR2 SYDVKM. Trimming cost V 6 bases and J 1 base, with 15 bases left between them. The CDR3 protein is CASSPSGTGNYGYTF. As DNA, the CDR3 is TGTGCCAGCAGCCCCTCCGGGACTGGTAACTATGGCTACACCTTC.

The count of this clone is one. The rearrangement links TRBV9 to TRBJ2-7, with 8 bases fitting TRBD2. CDR1 is SGDLS and CDR2 is YYNGEE in the germline V gene. V gave up 0 bases and J gave up 5 bases; unmatched junction bases: 10. This CDR3 is 16 amino acids long. CDR3 protein: CASSVARSGSFHEQYF. CDR3 nucleotides: TGTGCCAGCAGCGTAGCGAGAAGCGGGAGTTTCCACGAGCAGTACTTC.

The gene calls are TRBV4-3 and TRBJ2-7, with 8 nucleotides matching TRBD1. Trimming took 0 bases from V and 5 from J; bases not matched to a gene: 9. Germline V gene sequence: CDR1 LGHNA, CDR2 YSLEER. This CDR3 is built from 16 residues. CDR3 DNA sequence: TGCGCCAGCAGCCAAGATCTGGGGACAGGAAGCCACGAGCAGTACTTC. Translation: CASSQDLGTGSHEQYF.

The genes are TRBV25-1 and TRBJ1-1, with D hard to call. V lost 3 bases to trimming and J lost 0 bases, with 11 bases between them. Germline V gene data show CDR1 as MGHDK and CDR2 as SYGVNS. The CDR3 is 15 residues long. The CDR3 sequence is CASSDHGLMNTEAFF. Written as DNA, the CDR3 is TGTGCCAGCAGTGATCACGGACTAATGAACACTGAAGCTTTCTTT.

This clone appeared once. The J gene is TRBJ1-6, the V gene TRBV5-1, with 8 nucleotides matching TRBD1. CDR1 is SGHRS, CDR2 YFSETQ, per germline. This CDR3 comprises 15 residues. Trimming cost V 4 bases and J 5 bases; bases outside gene matches: 5. CDR3 loop: CASSQTGGNNSPLHF. CDR3 sequence (DNA): TGCGCCAGCAGCCAAACAGGGGGGAATAATTCACCCCTCCACTTT.

This clone occurred a few times. This chain uses TRBV18 with TRBJ1-1; maybe TRBD1 (6 bases). Trimming left V 5 bases short and J 5 bases short, with 24 bases between. From germline, CDR1 is KGHSH and CDR2 LQKENI. The CDR3 runs 17 residues. The CDR3 sequence is CASSSQVVQGRRTEAFF. CDR3 nucleotides: TGTGCCAGCTCATCCCAGGTAGTTCAGGGGCGTCGGACTGAAGCTTTCTTT.